The 32 T cell receptor beta chains below come from one sample, sequenced in a study of CD4+ T cells in melanoma. Data came from immunoSEQ multiplex PCR; TCRdb stores just in-frame clones and leaves some out. The sample has more than 15,000 clones, 70% to 80% seen once. Sequences were obtained from cells from a culture (not recorded whether cultured in vitro). These receptors came from a human donor with melanoma.

This sequence joins TRBV21-1 and TRBJ2-7; the table gives TRBD2 as D, unverified against the DNA. TRBV21-1 is flagged as a pseudogene. The CDR3 has 13 residues. CDR3 in DNA: TGTGCCAGCAGCAAAAGGGACTCATACGAGCAGTACTTC. It specifies CASSKRDSYEQYF.

This clone has only a few counts. The CDR3 DNA reads TGTGCCAGCAGCTTGGGGGGGAGGGCCTCCTACGAGCAGTACTTC. This translates into CASSLGGRASYEQYF. The V and J genes are TRBV5-4 and TRBJ2-7; TRBD2 matches 7 bases. The germline gives CDR1 SGHNT, CDR2 YYREEE (reference sequence). Trimming cost V 0 bases and J 0 bases; bases outside gene matches: 3. The CDR3 sequence is 15 residues long.

In its sample, this clone is medium-sized. The rearrangement uses TRBV4-1 and TRBJ1-3; D perhaps matches TRBD1 (5 bases). Trimming pared 1 base from V and 4 bases from J, leaving 17 bases between. Germline-derived CDR1 and CDR2 are MGHRA and YSYEKL. The CDR3 covers 17 residues. This CDR3 is CASSQVEQGARGNTIYF. CDR3 coding DNA: TGCGCCAGCAGCCAAGTAGAGCAGGGAGCGAGGGGAAACACCATATATTTT.

The chain combines TRBV19 with TRBJ1-2; D may be TRBD1 (6 bases). Germline lookup yields CDR1 LNHDA and CDR2 SQIVND (reference sequence). This CDR3 contains 13 residues. The V and J ends lost 6 bases and 4 bases respectively, with 12 bases between them. This CDR3 is CASRTGSPYGYTF. For the CDR3, the DNA is TGTGCCAGTAGGACAGGAAGCCCCTATGGCTACACCTTC.

The gene calls are TRBV27 and TRBJ1-6; D is ambiguous. Trimming removed 4 bases at V and 4 bases at J, with 8 bases between. CDR1 and CDR2 (germline): MNHEY, SMNVEV (reference sequence). The length of the CDR3 is 14 residues. CDR3 DNA: TGTGCCAGCAGTTCTGAGGGTTATAATTCACCCCTCCACTTT. Amino acid sequence: CASSSEGYNSPLHF.

The genes are TRBV5-1 and TRBJ1-3; D is perhaps TRBD1 (6 bases). Looked up from germline, CDR1 is SGHRS and CDR2 is YFSETQ. The CDR3 covers 16 residues. Trimming left V 4 bases short and J 3 bases short, with 17 bases between. CDR3 coding DNA: TGCGCCAGCAGCCCGGAATTACAGGGATATGGAAACACCATATATTTT. Protein sequence: CASSPELQGYGNTIYF.

The table lists this clone with a few counts. V is TRBV5-5 and J is TRBJ2-2; D uncertain. Trimming took off 0 bases at V and 3 bases at J, with 18 bases between the two ends. The germline V gene encodes CDR1 SGHKS and CDR2 YYEKEE (reference sequence). The CDR3 has 18 residues. CDR3 sequence reads: CASSLAPSARLYTGELFF. Here the CDR3 DNA reads TGTGCCAGCAGCTTGGCCCCCTCTGCCAGACTGTACACCGGGGAGCTGTTTTTT. Together with reference TRBV5-5 and TRBJ2-2, the CDR3 gives the full variable domain: DAGVTQSPTHLIKTRGQQVTLRCSPISGHKSVSWYQQVLGQGPQFIFQYYEKEERGRGNFPDRFSARQFPNYSSELNVNALLLGDSALYLCASSLAPSARLYTGELFFGEGSRLTVL.

The gene calls are TRBV7-9 and TRBJ1-2; TRBD1 might be the D (5 bases). V dropped 8 bases and J dropped 4 bases, with 14 bases sitting between them. CDR3 length: 13 amino acids. CDR1 is SEHNR, CDR2 FQNEAQ, per germline (reference sequence). The CDR3 coding sequence is TGTGCCAGCGCAACAGGACGGATCTATGGCTACACCTTC. Residues: CASATGRIYGYTF. The full variable domain, rest sourced from reference TRBV7-9 and TRBJ1-2, is DTGVSQNPRHKITKRGQNVTFRCDPISEHNRLYWYRQTLGQGPEFLTYFQNEAQLEKSRLLSDRFSAERPKGSFSTLEIQRTEQGDSAMYLCASATGRIYGYTFGSGTRLTVV.

The rearrangement links TRBV11-2 to TRBJ2-7, with D unclear. This CDR3 has 18 residues. CDR1 SGHAT and CDR2 FQNNGV come from the germline V gene. V was clipped by 4 bases and J by 4 bases, with 26 bases between them. The CDR3 here is CASSSRSDPFSSLYEQYF. DNA for the CDR3: TGTGCCAGCAGCTCCCGATCCGACCCTTTTTCCTCTCTTTACGAGCAGTACTTC.

This clone is a singleton in its sample. The rearrangement joins TRBV28 to TRBJ1-3; D is ambiguous. Germline-derived CDR1 and CDR2 are MDHEN and SYDVKM. The V and J ends lost 6 bases and 2 bases respectively, with 20 bases between them. The CDR3 has 17 residues. CDR3 sequence (DNA): TGTGCCAGCAGCCCCCCATCAGCAGGCTATACTGGAAACACCATATATTTT. Its protein product is CASSPPSAGYTGNTIYF.

In this sample, this clone turned up once. The gene calls are TRBV5-1 and TRBJ1-4; 7 bases line up with TRBD1. J was trimmed by 3 bases and V by 5 bases; bases with no gene match: 4. CDR1 and CDR2 from the germline V gene are SGHRS and YFSETQ. This CDR3 contains 14 residues. In DNA, the CDR3 is TGCGCCAGCAGAACCGGGACAGCTAATGAAAAACTGTTTTTT. It is translated as CASRTGTANEKLFF.

This clone was seen more than once but under ten times. The chain carries TRBV18 and TRBJ1-6; a weak D match, TRBD1 (5 bases). The CDR3 consists of 15 residues. Germline-derived CDR1 and CDR2 are KGHSH and LQKENI. V lost 3 bases and J lost 0, with 6 bases in between. CDR3 nucleotide sequence: TGTGCCAGCTCACCGGGGGGCTCCTATAATTCACCCCTCCACTTT. Translating gives CASSPGGSYNSPLHF.

The gene calls are TRBV7-6 and TRBJ1-1, with D maybe TRBD1 (6 bases). V lost 5 bases, J lost 11 bases, and 12 bases lay in between. Germline loops: CDR1 SGHVS, CDR2 FNYEAQ. The CDR3 runs to 11 residues. In DNA form, the CDR3 reads TGTGCCAGCAGCGAGCAGGGGCAGGCTTTCTTT. It translates to CASSEQGQAFF.

J is TRBJ1-5 and V is TRBV19; 7 bases line up with TRBD1. The V and J ends lost 0 bases and 7 bases, in that order; junction bases with no gene match: 6. CDR3 length equals 15 residues. Germline loops: CDR1 LNHDA, CDR2 SQIVND (reference sequence). The CDR3 protein is CASSIDINRGQPQHF. The CDR3 DNA is TGTGCCAGTAGTATAGACATCAACAGGGGACAGCCCCAGCATTTT.

This chain joins TRBV5-1 and TRBJ1-4, with 8 bases aligning to TRBD1. Trimming removed 0 bases from V and 4 bases from J; junction bases left unmatched: 8. This CDR3 spans 17 amino acids. Germline lookup yields CDR1 SGHRS and CDR2 YFSETQ. Written as DNA, the CDR3 is TGCGCCAGCAGCTTGGGTCGCAGGGGGCTGAATAATGAAAAACTGTTTTTT. Translation: CASSLGRRGLNNEKLFF. The full variable domain, rest sourced from reference TRBV5-1 and TRBJ1-4, is KAGVTQTPRYLIKTRGQQVTLSCSPISGHRSVSWYQQTPGQGLQFLFEYFSETQRNKGNFPGRFSGRQFSNSRSEMNVSTLELGDSALYLCASSLGRRGLNNEKLFFGSGTQLSVL.

As DNA, the CDR3 is TGTGCCAGTAAACGGTGGGGACAGGGGATTTACGAGCAGTACTTC. It yields the protein CASKRWGQGIYEQYF. The V gene is TRBV19, the J gene TRBJ2-7; 10 positions agree with TRBD1. This CDR3 has 15 residues. The junction had 10 bases not matched to a gene; V was cut back by 7 bases and J by 4 bases. The germline CDR1 and CDR2 sequences are LNHDA and SQIVND (reference sequence).

This clone was seen more than once but under ten times. The chain employs TRBV29-1 and TRBJ2-2; perhaps D is TRBD1 or TRBD2 (5 bases each). V was shortened by 5 bases and J by 3 bases, with 16 bases between the two germline ends. The CDR3 is 15 residues long. Germline V gives CDR1 SQVTM, CDR2 ANQGSEA. The CDR3 protein is CSVLRGVVYTGELFF. As DNA, the CDR3 is TGCAGCGTTCTGCGAGGGGTCGTTTACACCGGGGAGCTGTTTTTT.

This clone was counted once. V gene TRBV6-1 combines with J gene TRBJ2-4, with D perhaps matching TRBD1 or TRBD2 (7 bases each). Germline assignment: CDR1 MNHNS and CDR2 SASEGT. The V end was cut by 8 bases, the J end by 6 bases, with 17 bases between. This CDR3 spans 14 amino acids. The DNA of the CDR3 is TGTGCCAGCTCCAGGGGGGGGGACGGAAACATTCAGTACTTC. Its protein is CASSRGGDGNIQYF.

Regarding this clone: The same CDR3 is also encoded by other DNA sequences in this sample. This chain uses TRBV19 with TRBJ2-1, with D maybe TRBD1 (6 bases). CDR3 length: 14 residues. V was cut by 4 bases and J by 9 bases, with 16 bases left in between. CDR1 is LNHDA, CDR2 SQIVND, per germline (reference sequence). The CDR3 sequence: CASSTDRGLSEQFF. CDR3 nucleotide sequence: TGTGCCAGTAGTACGGACAGAGGGCTGAGTGAGCAGTTCTTC.

This clone was found once. V is TRBV7-2 and J is TRBJ2-5; possibly TRBD1 for D (5 bases). Trimming left V 4 bases short and J 0 bases short, with 12 bases between. CDR3 length: 15 amino acids. Germline CDR1 and CDR2: SGHTA and FQGNSA. The CDR3 DNA sequence: TGTGCCAGCAGCTCACAATCAGGGTACCAAGAGACCCAGTACTTC. Its protein product is CASSSQSGYQETQYF.

J is TRBJ1-5 and V is TRBV4-1, with D perhaps matching TRBD1 (5 bases). The CDR3 loop spans 13 amino acids. The germline V gene encodes CDR1 MGHRA and CDR2 YSYEKL. Trimming took 5 bases from V and 7 from J, leaving 12 bases between them. The CDR3 region has the DNA TGCGCCAGCAGCGTGGCAGGGAAACAGCCCCAGCATTTT. Its protein is CASSVAGKQPQHF.

CDR3 DNA: TGTGCCAGCAGCTTGACGGGGGGAGACGAGACCCAGTACTTC. As protein: CASSLTGGDETQYF. This chain joins TRBV7-9 and TRBJ2-5; TRBD2 aligns across 7 bases. CDR1 and CDR2 (germline): SEHNR, FQNEAQ (reference sequence). J lost 5 bases, V lost 3 bases, and 6 bases had no gene match. The CDR3 has 14 amino acids.

The sample holds a few counts of this clone. The chain has TRBV30 and TRBJ1-3; 8 nucleotides agree with TRBD1. Germline-derived CDR1 and CDR2 are GTSNPN and SVGIG (reference sequence). This CDR3 is built from 13 residues. The junction had 1 base not matched to a gene; V was cut back by 3 bases and J by 3 bases. The CDR3 bases are TGTGCCTGGAGAACAGGGGGTGGAAACACCATATATTTT. Encoded protein: CAWRTGGGNTIYF.

The sample holds one count of this clone. This rearrangement joins TRBV5-4 to TRBJ2-5; D possibly uses TRBD1 or TRBD2 (5 bases each). V was clipped by 7 bases and J by 8 bases, with 21 bases between them. The CDR3 spans 14 residues. Per the germline V gene, CDR1 is SGHNT and CDR2 is YYREEE (reference sequence). CDR3 DNA sequence: TGTGCCAGCGGACCTCCGGGGCCAAAGGCAACCCAGTACTTC. It is translated as CASGPPGPKATQYF.

V gene TRBV5-1 combines with J gene TRBJ2-3; 11 bases fit TRBD2. There are 15 residues in the CDR3. V shed 4 bases and J 2 bases; nucleotides not matched to a gene: 3. CDR1 SGHRS and CDR2 YFSETQ come from the germline V gene. The CDR3 DNA is TGCGCCAGCAGCCCTAGCGGGGGGATCACAGATACGCAGTATTTT. This gives the protein CASSPSGGITDTQYF. The full variable domain, rest sourced from reference TRBV5-1 and TRBJ2-3, is KAGVTQTPRYLIKTRGQQVTLSCSPISGHRSVSWYQQTPGQGLQFLFEYFSETQRNKGNFPGRFSGRQFSNSRSEMNVSTLELGDSALYLCASSPSGGITDTQYFGPGTRLTVL.

In DNA, the CDR3 is TGTGCCAGCAGCTTTGGGGGAGACACTGAAGCTTTCTTT. This sequence encodes CASSFGGDTEAFF. The chain links TRBV5-8 to TRBJ1-1, with a tentative D call TRBD1 (5 bases). The V and J ends lost 2 bases and 3 bases respectively, with 8 bases between them. The germline CDR1 and CDR2 sequences are SGHTS and YDEGEE. CDR3 length equals 13 residues.

V gene TRBV29-1 combines with J gene TRBJ1-1, with D possibly being TRBD1 (5 bases). The CDR3 runs to 12 residues. CDR1 SQVTM and CDR2 ANQGSEA come from the germline V gene. With 7 bases removed from V and 1 base from J, the gap between germline ends came to 10 bases. The CDR3 DNA reads TGCAGCGCGGGACGATCGAACACTGAAGCTTTCTTT. Amino acids: CSAGRSNTEAFF.

The table lists this clone with a few counts. The CDR3 reads CSVHWGSDTGELFF. The CDR3 bases are TGCAGCGTTCATTGGGGGTCGGACACCGGGGAGCTGTTTTTT. This chain connects TRBV29-1 to TRBJ2-2; possibly TRBD1 or TRBD2 for D (5 bases each). V shed 5 bases and J shed 3 bases, with 13 bases lying between them. Germline V lookup: CDR1 SQVTM, CDR2 ANQGSEA. The CDR3 spans 14 residues.

The V and J genes are TRBV5-4 and TRBJ2-5, with a possible D match to TRBD2 (6 bases). The CDR3 extends over 14 amino acids. The germline CDR1 and CDR2 sequences are SGHNT and YYREEE (reference sequence). Between the trimmed V and J ends, which lost 0 bases and 1 base, there was a span of 7 bases. The CDR3 DNA reads TGTGCCAGCAGCTTGGCCGGGAGCCAAGAGACCCAGTACTTC. Translating it yields CASSLAGSQETQYF.

This chain joins TRBV29-1 and TRBJ1-3; possibly TRBD1 for D (5 bases). Germline V gene data show CDR1 as SQVTM and CDR2 as ANQGSEA. The CDR3 loop spans 13 amino acids. Trimming shortened V by 7 bases and J by 2 bases, and 12 bases separated the two germline ends. The CDR3 DNA reads as TGCAGCGCCGCAGACAGAACTGGAAACACCATATATTTT. Protein: CSAADRTGNTIYF.

The chain uses TRBV5-4 and TRBJ1-5; possible D gene TRBD1, 6 bases. The germline CDR1 and CDR2 sequences are SGHNT and YYREEE (reference sequence). The CDR3 spans 14 residues. V lost 4 bases and J lost 1, with 9 bases in between. The CDR3 is CASSKGQSNQPQHF. The CDR3 nucleotides read TGTGCCAGCAGCAAAGGACAGAGCAATCAGCCCCAGCATTTT.

The genes are TRBV2 and TRBJ1-6, with 7 bases identical to TRBD1. CDR3 length: 13 amino acids. The germline V gene has CDR1 SNHLY and CDR2 FYNNEI. After removal of 7 bases from V and 7 bases from J, the junction contained 4 bases not matched to a gene. Here the CDR3 DNA reads TGTGCCAGCAAAGTGGGACAGAATTCACCCCTCCACTTT. Its protein product is CASKVGQNSPLHF.